This entry lists 17 T cell receptor beta chains sequenced from one sample in a study of blood T cell repertoires in COVID-19. Data came from immunoSEQ multiplex PCR; TCRdb stores just in-frame clones and leaves some out. The repertoire consists of 200,000 or so clones, with 80% to 90% occurring once and the leading ten covering around 2.2%. Source material: peripheral blood. The receptors stem from a woman in her fifties or sixties with acute or convalescent COVID-19.

As regards this clone: At one of its ends the junction is not consistent with the germline gene, which may arise from a read error. The chain has TRBV9 and TRBJ2-3; the match to TRBD2 covers 9 bases. The germline gives CDR1 SGDLS, CDR2 YYNGEE. The CDR3 covers 15 residues. The CDR3 nucleotides are TGTGCCAGCAGCCTAGCCGGGACTAGCAGAGATACGCAGTATTTT. Amino acid sequence: CASSLAGTSRDTQYF.

V is TRBV5-1 and J is TRBJ1-4; D call uncertain. The V gene's germline CDR1 is SGHRS and CDR2 YFSETQ. The CDR3 extends over 17 amino acids. The ends were cut back, 0 bases at V and 0 bases at J, with 12 bases in the middle. CDR3 nucleotide sequence: TGCGCCAGCAGCTTGGCGGCGGGGATTGCAACTAATGAAAAACTGTTTTTT. The encoded protein is CASSLAAGIATNEKLFF. Complete variable domain (other parts from reference TRBV5-1 and TRBJ1-4): KAGVTQTPRYLIKTRGQQVTLSCSPISGHRSVSWYQQTPGQGLQFLFEYFSETQRNKGNFPGRFSGRQFSNSRSEMNVSTLELGDSALYLCASSLAAGIATNEKLFFGSGTQLSVL.

This chain uses TRBV7-9 with TRBJ2-3, with D possibly being TRBD2 (6 bases). The CDR3 runs 14 residues. Germline V gene data show CDR1 as SEHNR and CDR2 as FQNEAQ (reference sequence). With 5 bases removed from V and 6 bases from J, the gap between germline ends came to 15 bases. CDR3 protein: CASSLQGAGDTQYF. Here the CDR3 DNA reads TGTGCCAGCAGCCTTCAAGGGGCGGGGGATACGCAGTATTTT.

This clone appeared a few times. This rearrangement joins TRBV19 to TRBJ2-1, with a weak D call TRBD2 (6 bases). From germline, CDR1 is LNHDA and CDR2 SQIVND (reference sequence). V lost 4 bases and J lost 2, with 9 bases in between. The CDR3 contains 14 residues. CDR3: CASSKGLPYNEQFF. Written as DNA, the CDR3 is TGTGCCAGTAGTAAGGGACTCCCCTACAATGAGCAGTTCTTC.

The rearrangement uses TRBV7-9 and TRBJ2-1, with TRBD2 matching 8 bases. CDR1 is SEHNR, CDR2 FQNEAQ, per germline (reference sequence). V shed 4 bases and J 8 bases; nucleotides not matched to a gene: 10. The CDR3 is 15 residues long. CDR3 DNA: TGTGCCAGCAGCTCCCCCGCGGGAGGAACGGATGAGCAGTTCTTC. Protein sequence: CASSSPAGGTDEQFF.

V and J are TRBV7-8 and TRBJ2-1, with D unclear. V was trimmed by 1 base and J by 4 bases, leaving 11 bases between them. Per the germline V gene, CDR1 is SGHVS and CDR2 is FQNEAQ. The CDR3 consists of 15 residues. CDR3 region: CASSLVALVYNEQFF. The CDR3 DNA reads as TGTGCCAGCAGCTTAGTGGCTCTAGTGTACAATGAGCAGTTCTTC.

The genes are TRBV18 and TRBJ2-3; 8 bases fit TRBD1. The germline gives CDR1 KGHSH, CDR2 LQKENI. The junction had 5 bases not matched to a gene; V was cut back by 0 bases and J by 6 bases. The CDR3 has 15 residues. CDR3 coding DNA: TGTGCCAGCTCACCACCCGGGACAGGTGGGGATACGCAGTATTTT. This translates into CASSPPGTGGDTQYF. The full variable domain, with the rest looked up from reference TRBV18 and TRBJ2-3, is NAGVMQNPRHLVRRRGQEARLRCSPMKGHSHVYWYRQLPEEGLKFMVYLQKENIIDESGMPKERFSAEFPKEGPSILRIQQVVRGDSAAYFCASSPPGTGGDTQYFGPGTRLTVL.

This clone was recorded many times. The chain employs TRBV15 and TRBJ2-2; maybe TRBD1 (6 bases). The CDR3 is made up of 15 amino acids. Germline CDR1 is LNHNV and CDR2 is YYDKDF (reference sequence). V was trimmed by 2 bases and J by 4 bases, leaving 11 bases between them. The CDR3 bases are TGTGCCACCAGCAGACAGGGGCGTGGCACCGGGGAGCTGTTTTTT. Its translation is CATSRQGRGTGELFF.

The chain joins TRBV4-1 to TRBJ2-1; D perhaps matches TRBD2 (7 bases). Germline V gene lookup returns CDR1 MGHRA and CDR2 YSYEKL. This CDR3 is built from 16 residues. V was shortened by 1 base and J by 7 bases, with 17 bases between the two germline ends. The CDR3 nucleotides read TGCGCCAGCAGCCAAGGACTAGCCGGAAGGGGGAATGAGCAGTTCTTC. As protein: CASSQGLAGRGNEQFF.

The chain employs TRBV12-3 or TRBV12-4 and TRBJ2-5; no clear D. The CDR3 is 13 amino acids. The V gene lost 9 bases and the J gene lost 0 bases, with 11 bases spanning the gap. CDR3 residues: CASLAENQETQYF. CDR3 nucleotide sequence: TGTGCCAGTTTAGCAGAGAACCAAGAGACCCAGTACTTC.

In this sample, this clone turned up a few times. The chain uses TRBV30 and TRBJ1-6, with no clear D. V gave up 3 bases and J gave up 10 bases, with 7 bases separating them. The V gene's germline CDR1 is GTSNPN and CDR2 SVGIG (reference sequence). The CDR3 is made up of 11 amino acids. CDR3 DNA sequence: TGTGCCTGGAGCTCTCCCTCACCCCTCCACTTT. The encoded protein is CAWSSPSPLHF.

The genes are TRBV5-1 and TRBJ1-1, with 9 bases identical to TRBD1. The CDR3 loop spans 14 amino acids. CDR1 is SGHRS, CDR2 YFSETQ, per germline. V dropped 6 bases and J dropped 0; count of bases not matched to a gene: 3. This chain's CDR3 is CASKGTGLNTEAFF. CDR3 sequence (DNA): TGCGCCAGCAAAGGGACAGGGCTGAACACTGAAGCTTTCTTT.

The V gene is TRBV11-3, the J gene TRBJ2-7; D is perhaps TRBD1 (6 bases). The CDR3 is 14 residues long. The germline V gene encodes CDR1 SGHNT and CDR2 YENEEA. V lost 1 base, J lost 2 bases, and 9 bases lay in between. Here the CDR3 reads CASSLAPGAYEQYF. The DNA for the CDR3 is TGTGCCAGCAGCTTAGCCCCAGGGGCCTACGAGCAGTACTTC.

The gene calls are TRBV7-2 and TRBJ2-1; 7 bases match TRBD2. V lost 4 bases to trimming and J lost 8 bases; unmatched junction nucleotides: 14. Germline V gene data show CDR1 as SGHTA and CDR2 as FQGNSA. The CDR3 has 16 amino acids. CDR3 bases: TGTGCCAGCAGCTCACCTGGACTAGTTTCATACGATGAGCAGTTCTTC. It specifies CASSSPGLVSYDEQFF.

The rearrangement links TRBV30 to TRBJ2-3; D not certain. CDR3 length: 14 amino acids. The germline CDR1 and CDR2 sequences are GTSNPN and SVGIG (reference sequence). Trimming shortened V by 2 bases and J by 2 bases, and 11 bases separated the two germline ends. CDR3 sequence: CAWSIQQYTDTQYF. In nucleotides, the CDR3 is TGTGCCTGGAGTATACAGCAGTACACAGATACGCAGTATTTT.

V usage is TRBV5-4 and J usage is TRBJ1-4, with D possibly matching TRBD1 (6 bases). V was shortened by 0 bases and J by 7 bases, with 10 bases between the two germline ends. In germline, CDR1 is SGHNT, CDR2 YYREEE (reference sequence). This CDR3 is 14 amino acids long. The CDR3 sequence: CASSLEGGGEKLFF. CDR3 sequence (DNA): TGTGCCAGCAGCTTGGAGGGGGGGGGTGAAAAACTGTTTTTT.

J is TRBJ1-4 and V is TRBV12-3 or TRBV12-4; D is unclear. V dropped 3 bases and J dropped 7 bases, with 6 bases sitting between them. CDR3 length equals 12 residues. CDR3 coding DNA: TGTGCCAGCAGTTTTTCGGTTGAAAAACTGTTTTTT. It translates to CASSFSVEKLFF.